The 9 T cell receptor beta chains reported below all come from one sample, sequenced in a study of vaccination and CD4 T cells after COVID-19. Stated treatment: roughly ten-day PBMC culture with coronavirus spike peptide pools or control peptides (ViraFEST assay). These TCRs' antigens remain unknown. The study sequenced cultured CD4+ T cell DNA using the Oncomine TCR Beta short-read assay. In TCRdb, the PCR reads were re-called with MiXCR into one record per CDR3 protein. The sample has about 22,000 distinct CDR3 sequences; about 39% are singletons. Material: CD4+ T cells from blood, cultured in vitro, obtained before SARS-CoV-2 vaccination. The receptors derive from a human donor who had recovered from COVID-19.

This sequence joins TRBV6-7 and TRBJ2-7; the D gene is possibly TRBD1 (6 bases). TRBV6-7 is marked as an open reading frame, function uncertain. The CDR3 has 15 amino acids. V was shortened by 6 bases and J by 2 bases, with 17 bases between the two germline ends. Here the CDR3 reads CASSTPGSGAYEQYF. The CDR3 DNA sequence: TGTGCCAGCAGCACCCCCGGTTCAGGGGCCTACGAGCAGTACTTC.

The chain has TRBV7-2 and TRBJ1-3, with no clear D. Germline loops: CDR1 SGHTA, CDR2 FQGNSA. Deletions cut 5 bases from V and 8 bases from J, with 10 bases between. The CDR3 covers 12 residues. In nucleotides, the CDR3 is TGTGCCAGCAGCCAACCGCGGCACACCATATATTTT. This encodes CASSQPRHTIYF.

This clonotype was observed a handful of times. The chain couples TRBV30 to TRBJ2-5; 8 positions match TRBD2. V lost 1 base and J lost 4; bases outside the gene matches: 5. The CDR3 is 14 residues long. Germline values: CDR1 GTSNPN, CDR2 SVGIG (reference sequence). The CDR3 DNA is TGTGCCTGGAGTGGTGAGCGGGGGCCAGAGACCCAGTACTTC. This gives the protein CAWSGERGPETQYF.

A few counts support this clonotype. The chain couples TRBV7-3 to TRBJ1-1; D gene uncertain. The length of the CDR3 is 16 residues. Germline lookup yields CDR1 SGHTA and CDR2 FQGTGA. Trimming stripped 1 base from V and 4 bases from J, with 16 bases between. The CDR3 region is CASSLNGLPFGTEAFF. Here the CDR3 DNA reads TGTGCCAGCAGCTTAAATGGCCTACCATTTGGCACTGAAGCTTTCTTT.

This clonotype has a handful of counts. The chain carries TRBV28 and TRBJ2-5, with TRBD2 matching over 8 bases. The length of the CDR3 is 14 residues. The V gene's germline CDR1 is MDHEN and CDR2 SYDVKM. J was trimmed by 5 bases and V by 7 bases; bases with no gene match: 9. DNA for the CDR3: TGTGCCAGCATAAGCGGGAGTTTGGGGGAGACCCAGTACTTC. Residues: CASISGSLGETQYF. Full variable domain (outside the CDR3, taken from reference TRBV28 and TRBJ2-5): DVKVTQSSRYLVKRTGEKVFLECVQDMDHENMFWYRQDPGLGLRLIYFSYDVKMKEKGDIPEGYSVSREKKERFSLILESASTNQTSMYLCASISGSLGETQYFGPGTRLLVL.

This clonotype was counted only a few times. The CDR3 nucleotides are TGCAGCGTAGGACAGGGGGCGGGCTATGGCTACACCTTC. Translated: CSVGQGAGYGYTF. The chain combines TRBV29-1 with TRBJ1-2, with 11 nucleotides matching TRBD1. V dropped 6 bases and J dropped 4; count of bases not matched to a gene: 4. The germline gives CDR1 SQVTM, CDR2 ANQGSEA. The CDR3 covers 13 residues.

The CDR3 nucleotides are TGCAGTCCCCAGAACCAAGAGACCCAGTACTTC. Translation: CSPQNQETQYF. V and J are TRBV20-1 and TRBJ2-5; D gene ambiguous. The V end lost 8 bases, the J end lost 0 bases, and 7 bases lay between the germline ends. The CDR3 consists of 11 residues. The germline CDR1 and CDR2 sequences are DFQATT and SNEGSKA (reference sequence).

The chain recombines TRBV14 with TRBJ1-6; possibly TRBD1 for D (6 bases). In germline, CDR1 is SGHDN, CDR2 FVKESK. V shed 9 bases and J shed 5 bases, with 11 bases lying between them. The CDR3 extends over 13 amino acids. The CDR3 here is CASRQVDNSPLHF. The CDR3 coding sequence is TGTGCCAGTAGACAGGTTGATAATTCACCCCTCCACTTT.

The CDR3 spells CAWSGAGNSPLHF. As DNA, the CDR3 is TGTGCCTGGAGTGGGGCAGGTAATTCACCCCTCCACTTT. J is TRBJ1-6 and V is TRBV30, with D unclear. CDR3 length: 13 residues. V lost 1 base and J lost 6, with 7 bases in between. Germline CDR1 and CDR2: GTSNPN and SVGIG (reference sequence).